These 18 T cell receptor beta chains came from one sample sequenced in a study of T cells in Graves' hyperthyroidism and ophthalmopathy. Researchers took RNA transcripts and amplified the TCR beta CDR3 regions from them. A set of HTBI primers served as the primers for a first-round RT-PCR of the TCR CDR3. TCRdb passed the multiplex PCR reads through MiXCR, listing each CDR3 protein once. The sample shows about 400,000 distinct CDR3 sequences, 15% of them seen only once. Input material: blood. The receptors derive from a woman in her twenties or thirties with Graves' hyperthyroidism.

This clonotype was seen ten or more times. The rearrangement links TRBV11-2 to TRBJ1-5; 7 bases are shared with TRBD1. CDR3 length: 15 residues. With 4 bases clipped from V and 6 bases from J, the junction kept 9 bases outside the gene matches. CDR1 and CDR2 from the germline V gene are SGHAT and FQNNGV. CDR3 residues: CASSWDSQAGQPQHF. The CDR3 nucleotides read TGTGCCAGCAGCTGGGACAGTCAAGCGGGTCAGCCCCAGCATTTT. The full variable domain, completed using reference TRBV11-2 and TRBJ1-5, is EAGVAQSPRYKIIEKRQSVAFWCNPISGHATLYWYQQILGQGPKLLIQFQNNGVVDDSQLPKDRFSAERLKGVDSTLKIQPAKLEDSAVYLCASSWDSQAGQPQHFGDGTRLSIL.

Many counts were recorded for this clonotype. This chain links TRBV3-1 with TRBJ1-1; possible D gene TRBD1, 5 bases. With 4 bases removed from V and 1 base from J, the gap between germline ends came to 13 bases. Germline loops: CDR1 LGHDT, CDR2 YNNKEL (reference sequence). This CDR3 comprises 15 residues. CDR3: CASSPRDGGNTEAFF. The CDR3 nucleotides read TGTGCCAGCAGCCCCCGTGATGGGGGGAACACTGAAGCTTTCTTT.

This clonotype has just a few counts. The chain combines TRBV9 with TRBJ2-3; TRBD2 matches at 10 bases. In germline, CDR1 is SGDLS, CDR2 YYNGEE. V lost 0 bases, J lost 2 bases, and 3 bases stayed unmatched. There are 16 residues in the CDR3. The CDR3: CASSVGTSGFTDTQYF. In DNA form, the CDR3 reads TGTGCCAGCAGCGTAGGGACTAGCGGATTCACAGATACGCAGTATTTT.

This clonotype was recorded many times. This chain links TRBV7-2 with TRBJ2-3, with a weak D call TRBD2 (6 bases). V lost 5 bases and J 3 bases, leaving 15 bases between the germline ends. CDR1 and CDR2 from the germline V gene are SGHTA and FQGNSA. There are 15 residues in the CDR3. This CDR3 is CASSLTGVWTDTQYF. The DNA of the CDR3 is TGTGCCAGCAGCCTTACGGGGGTATGGACAGATACGCAGTATTTT. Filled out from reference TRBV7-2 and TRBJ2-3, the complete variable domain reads GAGVSQSPSNKVTEKGKDVELRCDPISGHTALYWYRQSLGQGLEFLIYFQGNSAPDKSGLPSDRFSAERTGGSVSTLTIQRTQQEDSAVYLCASSLTGVWTDTQYFGPGTRLTVL.

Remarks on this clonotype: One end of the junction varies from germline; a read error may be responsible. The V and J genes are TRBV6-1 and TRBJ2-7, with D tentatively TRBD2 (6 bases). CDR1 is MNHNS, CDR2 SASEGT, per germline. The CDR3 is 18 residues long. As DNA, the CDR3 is TGTGCCAGCAGTGAAAATTTTCAAAGTTGGGACTTGCACTACGAGCAGCACTTC. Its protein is CASSENFQSWDLHYEQHF.

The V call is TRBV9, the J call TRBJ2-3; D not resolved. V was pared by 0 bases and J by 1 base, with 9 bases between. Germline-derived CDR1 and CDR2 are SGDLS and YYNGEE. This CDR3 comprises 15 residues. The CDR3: CASSVGPLGTDTQYF. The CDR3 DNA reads TGTGCCAGCAGCGTAGGACCATTAGGCACAGATACGCAGTATTTT. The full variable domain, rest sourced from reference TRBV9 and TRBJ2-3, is DSGVTQTPKHLITATGQRVTLRCSPRSGDLSVYWYQQSLDQGLQFLIQYYNGEERAKGNILERFSAQQFPDLHSELNLSSLELGDSALYFCASSVGPLGTDTQYFGPGTRLTVL.

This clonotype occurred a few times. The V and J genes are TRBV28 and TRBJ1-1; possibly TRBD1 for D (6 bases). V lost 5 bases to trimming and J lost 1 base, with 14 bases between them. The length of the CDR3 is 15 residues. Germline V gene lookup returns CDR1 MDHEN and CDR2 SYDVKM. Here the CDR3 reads CASSILPGQNTEAFF. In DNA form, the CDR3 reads TGTGCCAGCAGTATACTCCCGGGACAGAACACTGAAGCTTTCTTT. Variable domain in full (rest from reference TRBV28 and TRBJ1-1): DVKVTQSSRYLVKRTGEKVFLECVQDMDHENMFWYRQDPGLGLRLIYFSYDVKMKEKGDIPEGYSVSREKKERFSLILESASTNQTSMYLCASSILPGQNTEAFFGQGTRLTVV.

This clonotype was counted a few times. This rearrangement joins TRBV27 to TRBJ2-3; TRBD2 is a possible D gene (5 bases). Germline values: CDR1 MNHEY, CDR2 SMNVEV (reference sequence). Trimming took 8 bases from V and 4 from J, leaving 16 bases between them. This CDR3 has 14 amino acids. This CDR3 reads CASPTGRGSDTQYF. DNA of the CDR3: TGTGCCAGCCCAACGGGTCGGGGTTCAGATACGCAGTATTTT.

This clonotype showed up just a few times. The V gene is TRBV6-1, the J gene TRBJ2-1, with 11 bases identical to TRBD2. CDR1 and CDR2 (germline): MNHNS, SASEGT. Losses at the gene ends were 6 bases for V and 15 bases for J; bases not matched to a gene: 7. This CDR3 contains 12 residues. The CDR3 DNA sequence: TGTGCCAGCAGCAGACTAGCGGGATCGGGGTTCTTC. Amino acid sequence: CASSRLAGSGFF.

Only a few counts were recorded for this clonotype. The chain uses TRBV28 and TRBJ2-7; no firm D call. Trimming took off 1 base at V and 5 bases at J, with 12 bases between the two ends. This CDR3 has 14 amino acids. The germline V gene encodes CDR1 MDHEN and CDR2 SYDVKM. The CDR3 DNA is TGTGCCAGCAGTTTATTAGTGTTGCTGCACGAGCAGTACTTC. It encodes CASSLLVLLHEQYF.

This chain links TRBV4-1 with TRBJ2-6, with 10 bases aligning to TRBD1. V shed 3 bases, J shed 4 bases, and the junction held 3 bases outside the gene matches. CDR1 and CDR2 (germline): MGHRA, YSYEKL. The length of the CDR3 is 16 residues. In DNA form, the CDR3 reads TGCGCCAGCAGCCATGGACAGGGGGTCGGGGCCAACGTCCTGACTTTC. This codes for CASSHGQGVGANVLTF.

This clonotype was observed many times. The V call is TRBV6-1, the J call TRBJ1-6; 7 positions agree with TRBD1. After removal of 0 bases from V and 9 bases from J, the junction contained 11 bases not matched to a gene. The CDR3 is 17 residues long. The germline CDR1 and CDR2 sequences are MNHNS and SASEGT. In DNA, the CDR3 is TGTGCCAGCAGTGAAGCGGTAGGGACAGCCAGCGGTTCACCCCTCCACTTT. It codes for CASSEAVGTASGSPLHF.

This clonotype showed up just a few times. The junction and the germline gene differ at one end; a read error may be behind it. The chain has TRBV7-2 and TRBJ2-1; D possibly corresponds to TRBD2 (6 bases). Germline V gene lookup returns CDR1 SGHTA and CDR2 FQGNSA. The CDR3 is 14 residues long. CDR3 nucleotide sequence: TGTGCCAGCACCTTATGGAGGGTATACAATGAGCAGTTCTTC. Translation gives CASTLWRVYNEQFF.

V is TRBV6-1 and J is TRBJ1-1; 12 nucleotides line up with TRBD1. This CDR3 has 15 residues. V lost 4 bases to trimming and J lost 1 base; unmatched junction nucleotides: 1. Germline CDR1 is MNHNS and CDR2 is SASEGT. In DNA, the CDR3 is TGTGCCAGCAGTGGGGACAGGGGGCCGAACACTGAAGCTTTCTTT. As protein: CASSGDRGPNTEAFF.

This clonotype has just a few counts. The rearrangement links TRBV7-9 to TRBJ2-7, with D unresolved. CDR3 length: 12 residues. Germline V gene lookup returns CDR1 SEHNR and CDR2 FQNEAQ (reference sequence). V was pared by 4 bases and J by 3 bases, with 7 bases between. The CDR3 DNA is TGTGCCAGCAGCTCCTTTATCTACGAGCAGTACTTC. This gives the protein CASSSFIYEQYF.

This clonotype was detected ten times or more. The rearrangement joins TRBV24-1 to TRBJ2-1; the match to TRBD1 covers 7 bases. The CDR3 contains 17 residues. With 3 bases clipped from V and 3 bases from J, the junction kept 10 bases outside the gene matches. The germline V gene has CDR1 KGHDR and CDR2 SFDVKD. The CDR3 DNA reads TGTGCCACCAGTGATCACCGACGGGACAGCGTCTACAATGAGCAGTTCTTC. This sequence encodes CATSDHRRDSVYNEQFF.

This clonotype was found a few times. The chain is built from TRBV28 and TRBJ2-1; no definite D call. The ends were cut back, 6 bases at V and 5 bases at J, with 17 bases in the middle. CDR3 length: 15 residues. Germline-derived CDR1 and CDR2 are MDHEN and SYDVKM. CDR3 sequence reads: CASSPTMGLNNEQFF. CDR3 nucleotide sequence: TGTGCCAGCAGCCCAACTATGGGCCTCAACAATGAGCAGTTCTTC.

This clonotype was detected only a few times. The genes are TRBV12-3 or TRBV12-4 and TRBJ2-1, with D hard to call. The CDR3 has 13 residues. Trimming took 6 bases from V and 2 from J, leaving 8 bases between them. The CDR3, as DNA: TGTGCCAGCAGCCATGGTCCCTACAATGAGCAGTTCTTC. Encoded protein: CASSHGPYNEQFF.